Ten or more counts support the clone carrying this T cell receptor beta chain. What it recognizes is unknown. The CDR3 covers 17 residues. The junction had 6 bases not matched to a gene; V was cut back by 4 bases and J by 1 base. CDR1 MNHNY and CDR2 SVGAGI come from the germline V gene (reference sequence). Each CDR3 protein is one row after TCRdb ran MiXCR on the 5' RACE reads. Of 17,000 or so distinct CDR3 sequences in the sample, less than 9.5% were seen once. The source of the sample is a study of spatial heterogeneity in lung cancer. On the study more broadly: Taken at a median of roughly two years after resection, follow-up PBMC samples underwent sequencing when available. Detected beta-chain sequences consistently exceeded alpha-chain sequences. The study, taken as a whole, reports: The appearance of ubiquitous expanded tumor TCRs in blood was greater at resection than follow-up.

Time point described: blood at routine non-recurrence follow-up after resection. Whole RNA obtained from tumor, nontumor lung or frozen PBMC underwent sequencing without sorting. This receptor was obtained from a male donor with early-stage non-small cell lung cancer. The material sequenced was PBMCs, taken at follow-up. The chain employs TRBV6-6 and TRBJ2-7; 14 bases line up with TRBD2. CDR3 sequence: CASSWGLAGAFSYEQYF. Written as DNA, the CDR3 is TGTGCCAGCAGTTGGGGACTAGCGGGGGCCTTTTCCTACGAGCAGTACTTC.